This record covers a single T cell receptor beta chain. Its antigen remains unidentified. This entry belongs to a study of long-term antiretroviral therapy in people with HIV. Whole-study findings and limits: Upon ART, diversity increased but remained lower than transplant donor controls.

The immunoSEQ assay was v3.0, run at survey level. Generated by immunoSEQ multiplex PCR, the TCRdb table keeps only in-frame clones and is missing some. The sample lists over 25,000 clones, over 90% occurring once. The starting material was unsorted PBMCs, obtained 6.2 years after starting antiretroviral therapy. The TCR comes from a man in his forties with HIV.

CDR3 residues: CAAVSRGDYGYTF. The CDR3 coding sequence is TGTGCCGCAGTGTCACGGGGTGACTATGGCTACACCTTC. The V gene is TRBV6-5, the J gene TRBJ1-2, with no clear D. The length of the CDR3 is 13 residues. V was pared by 11 bases and J by 3 bases, with 16 bases between. Per germline, CDR1 MNHEY and CDR2 SVGAGI.